The clone carrying this T cell receptor beta chain was found once. The antigen is not known. CDR3 length: 15 amino acids. J lost 7 bases, V lost 3 bases, and 11 bases had no gene match. Germline V gene lookup returns CDR1 LNHDA and CDR2 SQIVND (reference sequence). Selection required adequate fresh-frozen tumor tissue plus more than two years' survival data. PBMC sampling occurred before vaccination, two weeks after the third dose, and at progression. These data are taken from a study of glioma-infiltrating T cells after dendritic cell vaccination. Study summary: Autologous tumor lysate was loaded overnight onto monocyte-derived dendritic cells grown less than 8 days with IL-4 and GM-CSF.

General study findings and limits: Patients with more pretreatment TILs had longer time to progression and survival.

Sequencing was performed with immunoSEQ multiplex PCR; in TCRdb, only in-frame clones are kept and a portion is missing. Here the sample spans some 100,000 clones, 79% being singletons. The sample consisted of blood, taken before dendritic cell vaccination. The TCR sequence derives from a human donor with glioblastoma. This chain connects TRBV19 to TRBJ2-7; 8 nucleotides align to TRBD2. This chain's CDR3 is CASSMDGRASGEQYF. DNA of the CDR3: TGTGCCAGTAGTATGGACGGGAGGGCCTCAGGGGAGCAGTACTTC.